Below, 5 T cell receptor beta chains from the same sample are listed, as sequenced in a study of Graves' ophthalmopathy and Graves' hyperthyroidism. Using RNA transcripts, the TCR beta CDR3 regions were amplified. In the first round, RT-PCR was carried out with HTBI primers, and a multiplex PCR formed the second round. TCRdb called the multiplex PCR reads again in MiXCR, with one record for every CDR3 protein. This table holds over a million distinct CDR3 sequences, 35% to 40% found once. Sequencing was carried out using peripheral blood or thyroid tissue (not recorded which). The receptors shown here come from an adult man with Graves' hyperthyroidism.

This clonotype was recorded many times. The chain is built from TRBV7-6 and TRBJ2-5, with D uncertain. This CDR3 has 13 amino acids. Germline lookup yields CDR1 SGHVS and CDR2 FNYEAQ. V lost 0 bases and J lost 5, with 7 bases in between. CDR3 loop: CASSLAPRETQYF. The DNA for the CDR3 is TGTGCCAGCAGCTTAGCGCCTAGGGAGACCCAGTACTTC.

J is TRBJ1-5 and V is TRBV5-6; 7 bases agree with TRBD1. Trimming removed 5 bases from V and 7 bases from J; junction bases left unmatched: 6. The CDR3 loop spans 13 amino acids. Germline CDR1 and CDR2: SGHDT and YYEEEE. DNA of the CDR3: TGTGCCAGCAGGTGGGGACAGAAACAGCCCCAGCATTTT. Translating it yields CASRWGQKQPQHF.

In this sample, this clonotype turned up many times. The J gene is TRBJ1-5, the V gene TRBV20-1; D is unclear. Deletions cut 2 bases from V and 5 bases from J, with 13 bases between. The CDR3 length is 14 residues. Germline V CDR1 and CDR2: DFQATT, SNEGSKA (reference sequence). The CDR3 sequence: CSARSQLYDQPQHF. DNA for the CDR3: TGCAGTGCTAGATCTCAGCTCTATGATCAGCCCCAGCATTTT.

The chain recombines TRBV10-2 with TRBJ2-5, with D hard to call. Germline-derived CDR1 and CDR2 are WSHSY and SAAADI. This CDR3 is 14 amino acids long. V was clipped by 6 bases and J by 5 bases, with 16 bases between them. The CDR3, as DNA: TGCGCCAGCAGAGGTCTAGTCGGTATGGAGACCCAGTACTTC. This encodes CASRGLVGMETQYF.

The chain is built from TRBV20-1 and TRBJ1-6, with D maybe TRBD1 (6 bases). The V and J ends lost 5 bases and 11 bases respectively, with 19 bases between them. CDR1 is DFQATT, CDR2 SNEGSKA, per germline (reference sequence). The CDR3 covers 14 residues. CDR3 loop: CSAGGATTQTPLHF. CDR3 bases: TGCAGTGCTGGGGGGGCCACAACTCAGACACCCCTCCACTTT.